This TCR beta chain is from a study of blood T cell repertoires in COVID-19. CDR1 and CDR2 (germline): MNHEY, SMNVEV (reference sequence). V was shortened by 3 bases and J by 2 bases, with 10 bases between the two germline ends. The CDR3 consists of 14 residues. The assay was immunoSEQ multiplex PCR, and TCRdb's table has in-frame clones only and misses some. The profile shows 200,000 to 250,000 clones, about 87% of them singletons. The participants were between roughly 18 and 89 years old and came from under 25 US areas. The V and J genes are TRBV27 and TRBJ2-5, with a weak D call TRBD1 (6 bases). The sample was PBMCs or T cells enriched from blood (not recorded which). The sequence derives from a woman aged 25-40 years with acute COVID-19. CDR3 sequence (DNA): TGTGCCAGCAGTTTTGGGACAACGCAAGAGACCCAGTACTTC. Protein product: CASSFGTTQETQYF.